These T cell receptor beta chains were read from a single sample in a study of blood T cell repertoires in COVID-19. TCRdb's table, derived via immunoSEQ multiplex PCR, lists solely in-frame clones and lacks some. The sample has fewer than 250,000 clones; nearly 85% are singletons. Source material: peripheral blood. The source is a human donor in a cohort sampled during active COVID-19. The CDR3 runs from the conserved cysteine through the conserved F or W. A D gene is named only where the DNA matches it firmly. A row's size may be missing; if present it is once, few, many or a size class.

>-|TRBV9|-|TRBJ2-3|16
CASSRYRDTSTDTQYF
TGTGCCAGCAGCCGATACCGGGACACGAGCACAGATACGCAGTATTTT
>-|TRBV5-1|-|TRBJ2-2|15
CASSTTGQSTGELFF
TGCGCCAGCAGCACCACGGGACAATCAACCGGGGAGCTGTTTTTT
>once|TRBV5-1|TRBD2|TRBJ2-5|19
CASRSERLAGGGYQETQYF
TGCGCCAGCAGAAGTGAACGCCTAGCGGGGGGCGGGTACCAAGAGACCCAGTACTTC
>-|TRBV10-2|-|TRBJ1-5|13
CASSEQINQPQHF
TGCGCCAGCAGTGAACAGATTAATCAGCCCCAGCATTTT
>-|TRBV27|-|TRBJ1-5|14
CASSLWGRNQPQHF
TGTGCCAGCAGTTTGTGGGGCCGCAATCAGCCCCAGCATTTT
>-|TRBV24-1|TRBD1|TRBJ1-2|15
CATSDPGGGLNGYTF
TGTGCCACCAGTGATCCAGGGGGCGGGTTGAATGGCTACACCTTC
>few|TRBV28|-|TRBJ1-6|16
CASTTPGGAPNSPLHF
TGTGCCAGCACCACCCCCGGGGGGGCCCCTAATTCACCCCTCCACTTT
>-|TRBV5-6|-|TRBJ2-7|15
CASSLGGLSSYEQYF
TGTGCCAGCAGCTTGGGAGGTCTTAGCTCCTACGAGCAGTACTTC
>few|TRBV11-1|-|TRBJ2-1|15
CASSSLPGAPNEQFF
TGTGCCAGCAGCTCCCTTCCTGGAGCGCCAAATGAGCAGTTCTTC
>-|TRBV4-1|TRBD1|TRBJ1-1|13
CASSQEGRGQAFF
TGCGCCAGCAGCCAAGAAGGCAGGGGGCAAGCTTTCTTT
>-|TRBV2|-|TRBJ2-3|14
CASSEGRGTDTQYF
TGTGCCAGCAGTGAAGGACGGGGCACAGATACGCAGTATTTT
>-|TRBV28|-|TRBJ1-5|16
CASSLYDFYSNQPQHF
TGTGCCAGCAGTCTTTACGACTTTTATAGCAATCAGCCCCAGCATTTT
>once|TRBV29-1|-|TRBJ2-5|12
CSATQGKETQYF
TGCAGCGCGACGCAGGGGAAAGAGACCCAGTACTTC
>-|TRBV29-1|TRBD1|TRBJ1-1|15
CSVRSTHRGEAEAFF
TGCAGCGTTCGATCGACTCACAGGGGGGAGGCTGAAGCTTTCTTT
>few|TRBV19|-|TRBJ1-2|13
CASSPTRNYGYTF
TGTGCCAGTAGCCCGACAAGAAACTATGGCTACACCTTC
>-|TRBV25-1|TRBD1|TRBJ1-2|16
CASSESWTGFYYGYTF
TGTGCCAGCAGTGAATCTTGGACAGGGTTTTACTATGGCTACACCTTC
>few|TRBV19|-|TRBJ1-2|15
CASTISDGNNYGYTF
TGTGCCAGTACCATCTCGGACGGGAATAACTATGGCTACACCTTC
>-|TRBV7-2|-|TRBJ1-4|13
CASSSGGNEKLFF
TGTGCCAGCAGCTCGGGCGGGAATGAAAAACTGTTTTTT
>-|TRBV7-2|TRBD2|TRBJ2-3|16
CASSRQGAGVTDTQYF
TGTGCCAGCAGCCGCCAAGGGGCGGGAGTGACAGATACGCAGTATTTT
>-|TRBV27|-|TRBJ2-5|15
CAGRAASICQETQYF
TGTGCGGGCAGGGCCGCTTCGATTTGCCAAGAGACCCAGTACTTC
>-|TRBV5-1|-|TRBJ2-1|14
CASSVGSTHNEQFF
TGCGCCAGCAGTGTCGGGTCAACCCACAATGAGCAGTTCTTC
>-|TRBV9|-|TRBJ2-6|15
CASSVVDSGANVLTF
TGTGCCAGCAGCGTAGTAGATTCTGGGGCCAACGTCCTGACTTTC
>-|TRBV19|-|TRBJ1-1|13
CVSSRADNTEAFF
TGTGTCAGCAGCAGGGCAGACAACACTGAAGCTTTCTTT
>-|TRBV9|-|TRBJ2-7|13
CASSKSGTYEQYF
TGTGCCAGCAGCAAAAGCGGCACCTACGAGCAGTACTTC